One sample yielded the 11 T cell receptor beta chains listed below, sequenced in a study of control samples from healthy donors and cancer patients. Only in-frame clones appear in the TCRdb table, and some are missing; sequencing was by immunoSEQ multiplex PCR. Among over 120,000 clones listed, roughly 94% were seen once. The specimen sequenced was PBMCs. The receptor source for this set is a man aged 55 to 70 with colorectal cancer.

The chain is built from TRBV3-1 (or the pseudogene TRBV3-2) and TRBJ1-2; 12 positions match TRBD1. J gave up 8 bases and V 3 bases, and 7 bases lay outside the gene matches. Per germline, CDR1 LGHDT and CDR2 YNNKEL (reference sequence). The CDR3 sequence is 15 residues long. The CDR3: CASSQRGQGAAGYTF. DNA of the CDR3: TGTGCCAGCAGCCAGCGGGGACAGGGGGCAGCGGGCTACACCTTC.

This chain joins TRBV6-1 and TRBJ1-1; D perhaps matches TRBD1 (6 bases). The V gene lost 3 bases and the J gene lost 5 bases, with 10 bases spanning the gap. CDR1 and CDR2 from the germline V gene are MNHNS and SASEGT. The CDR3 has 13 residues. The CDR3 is CASSEGGQTEAFF. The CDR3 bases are TGTGCCAGCAGTGAGGGAGGACAGACTGAAGCTTTCTTT.

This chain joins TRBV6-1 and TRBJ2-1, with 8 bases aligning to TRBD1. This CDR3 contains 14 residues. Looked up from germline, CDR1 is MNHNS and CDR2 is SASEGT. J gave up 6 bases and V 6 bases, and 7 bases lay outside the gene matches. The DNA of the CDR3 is TGTGCCAGCAGGCCGGGACAGGACGGCAATGAGCAGTTCTTC. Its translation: CASRPGQDGNEQFF.

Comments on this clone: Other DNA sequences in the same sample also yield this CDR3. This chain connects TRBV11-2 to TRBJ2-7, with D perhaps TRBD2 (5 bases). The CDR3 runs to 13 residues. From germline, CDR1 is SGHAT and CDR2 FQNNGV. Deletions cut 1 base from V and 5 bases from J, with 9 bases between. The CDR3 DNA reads TGTGCCAGCAGCTTAGGCGTCGGGGACGAGCAGTACTTC. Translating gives CASSLGVGDEQYF.

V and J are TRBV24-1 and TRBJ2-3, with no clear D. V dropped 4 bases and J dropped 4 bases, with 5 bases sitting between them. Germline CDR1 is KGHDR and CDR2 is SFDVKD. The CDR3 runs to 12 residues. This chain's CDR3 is CATSEFADTQYF. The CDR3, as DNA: TGTGCCACCAGTGAGTTCGCAGATACGCAGTATTTT.

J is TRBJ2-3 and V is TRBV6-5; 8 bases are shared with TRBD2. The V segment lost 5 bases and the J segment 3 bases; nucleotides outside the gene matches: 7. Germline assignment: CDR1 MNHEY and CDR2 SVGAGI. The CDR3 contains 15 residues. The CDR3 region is CASSPGTRETDTQYF. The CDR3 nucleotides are TGTGCCAGCAGTCCCGGGACTAGGGAAACAGATACGCAGTATTTT.

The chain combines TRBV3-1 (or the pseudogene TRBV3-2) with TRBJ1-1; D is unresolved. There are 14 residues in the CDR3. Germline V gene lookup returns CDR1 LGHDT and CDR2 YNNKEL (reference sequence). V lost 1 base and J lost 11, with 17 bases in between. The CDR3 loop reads CASSQGGDTGLAFF. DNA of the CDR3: TGTGCCAGCAGCCAAGGGGGAGACACCGGTTTGGCTTTCTTT.

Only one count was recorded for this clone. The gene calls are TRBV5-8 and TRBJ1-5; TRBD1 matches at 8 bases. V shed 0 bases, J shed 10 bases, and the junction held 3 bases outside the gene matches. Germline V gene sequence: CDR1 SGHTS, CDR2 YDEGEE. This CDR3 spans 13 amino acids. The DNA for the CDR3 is TGTGCCAGCAGCTTGGATCCAGGGGGCCCCCAGCATTTT. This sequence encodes CASSLDPGGPQHF.

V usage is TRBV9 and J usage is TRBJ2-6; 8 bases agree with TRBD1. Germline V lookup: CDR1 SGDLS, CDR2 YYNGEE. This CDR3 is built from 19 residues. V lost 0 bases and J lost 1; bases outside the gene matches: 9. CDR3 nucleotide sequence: TGTGCCAGCAGCGTAGCTACGGGACAGGATTTTTCTGGGGCCAACGTCCTGACTTTC. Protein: CASSVATGQDFSGANVLTF.

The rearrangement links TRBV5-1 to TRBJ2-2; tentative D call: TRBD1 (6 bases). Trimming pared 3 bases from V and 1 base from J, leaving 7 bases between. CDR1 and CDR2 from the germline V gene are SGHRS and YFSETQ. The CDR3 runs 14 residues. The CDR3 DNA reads TGCGCCAGCAGCTCACAGGGGAACACCGGGGAGCTGTTTTTT. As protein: CASSSQGNTGELFF.

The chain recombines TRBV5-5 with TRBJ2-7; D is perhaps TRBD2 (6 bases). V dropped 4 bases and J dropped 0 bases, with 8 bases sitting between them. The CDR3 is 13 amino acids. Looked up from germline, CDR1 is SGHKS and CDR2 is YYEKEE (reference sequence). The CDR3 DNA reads TGTGCCAGCAGCCCCGGGGGCTCCTACGAGCAGTACTTC. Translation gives CASSPGGSYEQYF.